A selection of T cell receptor beta chains follows, all from one sample in a study of memory CD8 T cells in hepatitis C reinfection. Data came from immunoSEQ multiplex PCR; TCRdb stores just in-frame clones and leaves some out. Counted here are just over 50,000 clones, about nine tenths occurring once; the ten biggest clones make up roughly 1%. The specimen was naive CD8+ T cells sorted from blood. These receptors came from a man aged 18 to 29 with hepatitis C virus infection. The CDR3 runs from the conserved cysteine through the conserved F or W. The D gene is left open where the match is weak. Size values are once, few and many counts, or a class for expanded clones, and some rows have none.

CDR3nt: TGTGCCAGCAGTCCAAGCGGGAGCGGGTACGAGCAGTACTTC; CDR3aa: CASSPSGSGYEQYF; v_gene: TRBV27; d_gene: TRBD2; abundance: few; j_gene: TRBJ2-7
CDR3nt: TGTGCCAGCAGCTTACAGGCAGGGGAAGAATTTTATCAGCCCCAGCATTTT; CDR3aa: CASSLQAGEEFYQPQHF; v_gene: TRBV7-7; d_gene: NA; abundance: NA; j_gene: TRBJ1-5
CDR3nt: TGTGCCAGCAGCTCAGGGAAGGACCTTCGAGCTTTCTTT; CDR3aa: CASSSGKDLRAFF; v_gene: TRBV7-9; d_gene: NA; abundance: NA; j_gene: TRBJ1-1
CDR3nt: TGTGCCAGTAGTATAGATCCCCCCGTGGCTGGAGGTACGCAGTATTTT; CDR3aa: CASSIDPPVAGGTQYF; v_gene: TRBV19; d_gene: NA; abundance: NA; j_gene: TRBJ2-3
CDR3nt: TGTGCCTGGATCTTTAGGGACTTCAGACGCAGCGAGCAGTACTTC; CDR3aa: CAWIFRDFRRSEQYF; v_gene: TRBV30; d_gene: NA; abundance: NA; j_gene: TRBJ2-7
CDR3nt: TGTGCCAGCAGCCCCACGGACAGGGTATACGAGCAGTACTTC; CDR3aa: CASSPTDRVYEQYF; v_gene: TRBV11-2; d_gene: TRBD1; abundance: NA; j_gene: TRBJ2-7
CDR3nt: TGTGCCAGCAGTTTGAGGAGGGCGGACCTGACTGCGTTC; CDR3aa: CASSLRRADLTAF; v_gene: TRBV28; d_gene: NA; abundance: NA; j_gene: TRBJ2-4
CDR3nt: TGTGCCAGCGCAGGGGGATTTCTTGAGGAGCAGTACTTC; CDR3aa: CASAGGFLEEQYF; v_gene: TRBV27; d_gene: TRBD1; abundance: NA; j_gene: TRBJ2-5
CDR3nt: TGTGCCAGCAGTTTTGGAGGGGCCCAGCAGCCCCAGCATTTT; CDR3aa: CASSFGGAQQPQHF; v_gene: TRBV28; d_gene: NA; abundance: NA; j_gene: TRBJ1-5
CDR3nt: TGTGCCAGCAGGGAGTCAGGGACAGATACGCAGTATTTT; CDR3aa: CASRESGTDTQYF; v_gene: TRBV2; d_gene: NA; abundance: NA; j_gene: TRBJ2-3
CDR3nt: TGCGCCAGCAGTGAGGGACCTCTAGCGGGAGTGCAAGAGACCCAGTACTTC; CDR3aa: CASSEGPLAGVQETQYF; v_gene: TRBV10-2; d_gene: TRBD2; abundance: NA; j_gene: TRBJ2-5
CDR3nt: TGCGCCAGCAGCCATACCCAGACTGGGAACACTGAAGCTTTCTTT; CDR3aa: CASSHTQTGNTEAFF; v_gene: TRBV4-1; d_gene: NA; abundance: once; j_gene: TRBJ1-1
CDR3nt: TGTGCCAGCAGCTTAGTCGGAACAGGGGAGCAAAGGGAGACCCAGTACTTC; CDR3aa: CASSLVGTGEQRETQYF; v_gene: TRBV7-9; d_gene: TRBD1; abundance: once; j_gene: TRBJ2-5
CDR3nt: TGTGCCAGCAGTCCCCAGGCAGCCGACATAACCTACGAGCAGTACTTC; CDR3aa: CASSPQAADITYEQYF; v_gene: TRBV27; d_gene: NA; abundance: NA; j_gene: TRBJ2-7
CDR3nt: TGTGCCAGCTCCCAGGGGGCATCCTACGAGCAGTACTTC; CDR3aa: CASSQGASYEQYF; v_gene: TRBV18; d_gene: TRBD1; abundance: NA; j_gene: TRBJ2-7
CDR3nt: TGTGCCAGCAGCCAGACAGGCCGCCAAGAGACCCAGTACTTC; CDR3aa: CASSQTGRQETQYF; v_gene: TRBV14; d_gene: NA; abundance: NA; j_gene: TRBJ2-5
CDR3nt: TGTGCCAGCAGTTTTTCAGCGGGAGCGGGCGAGCAGTACTTC; CDR3aa: CASSFSAGAGEQYF; v_gene: TRBV27; d_gene: TRBD2; abundance: NA; j_gene: TRBJ2-7
CDR3nt: TGTGCCAGCAGCTACGACAGCCAAGAGACCCAGTACTTC; CDR3aa: CASSYDSQETQYF; v_gene: TRBV7-6; d_gene: NA; abundance: once; j_gene: TRBJ2-5
CDR3nt: TGTGCCAGCAGCCTTCGGGGGGCGGACACTGAAGCTTTCTTT; CDR3aa: CASSLRGADTEAFF; v_gene: TRBV5-8; d_gene: NA; abundance: NA; j_gene: TRBJ1-1
CDR3nt: TGTGCCAGCAGCGTAGGGTTTGATGGTTTCGGAGCGAACACTGAAGCTTTCTTT; CDR3aa: CASSVGFDGFGANTEAFF; v_gene: TRBV9; d_gene: NA; abundance: NA; j_gene: TRBJ1-1
CDR3nt: TGCAGCGTGGACAGGGGGCAAATCGGATCACCCCTCCACTTT; CDR3aa: CSVDRGQIGSPLHF; v_gene: TRBV29-1; d_gene: TRBD1; abundance: NA; j_gene: TRBJ1-6
CDR3nt: TGTGCCAGCAGCGCACTACTAGCGGGAGTTGTACATGAGCAGTTCTTC; CDR3aa: CASSALLAGVVHEQFF; v_gene: TRBV5-8; d_gene: TRBD2; abundance: NA; j_gene: TRBJ2-1
CDR3nt: TGTGCCAGCAGCTTACGGGGAGGTGACACCGGGGAGCTGTTTTTT; CDR3aa: CASSLRGGDTGELFF; v_gene: TRBV11-3; d_gene: NA; abundance: NA; j_gene: TRBJ2-2
CDR3nt: TGTGCCAGCAAGGGTCTGCCTAGCGGGGGCCGGGGCTCCTACAATGAGCAGTTCTTC; CDR3aa: CASKGLPSGGRGSYNEQFF; v_gene: TRBV27; d_gene: TRBD2; abundance: once; j_gene: TRBJ2-1
CDR3nt: TGTGCCAGCAGCATGGGGACAGGGGCCTACGAGCAGTACTTC; CDR3aa: CASSMGTGAYEQYF; v_gene: TRBV5-5; d_gene: TRBD1; abundance: once; j_gene: TRBJ2-7
CDR3nt: TGCGCCAGCAGCTTAGAACCTCGACTGATTGCAGGGGAGCTGTTTTTT; CDR3aa: CASSLEPRLIAGELFF; v_gene: TRBV5-1; d_gene: NA; abundance: NA; j_gene: TRBJ2-2
CDR3nt: TGTGCCAGCAGCCCCGGGACAGGCCTTGTTGAAGCTTTCTTT; CDR3aa: CASSPGTGLVEAFF; v_gene: TRBV6-6; d_gene: TRBD1; abundance: NA; j_gene: TRBJ1-1
CDR3nt: TGTGCCAGCAGCTTGTACTATAGCAGCTTTAGCACAGATACGCAGTATTTT; CDR3aa: CASSLYYSSFSTDTQYF; v_gene: TRBV5-6; d_gene: NA; abundance: once; j_gene: TRBJ2-3
CDR3nt: TGTGCCAGCAGTGTATTGCGGGGGGGCGGAGCCGGGGAGCTGTTTTTT; CDR3aa: CASSVLRGGGAGELFF; v_gene: TRBV2; d_gene: TRBD2; abundance: NA; j_gene: TRBJ2-2
CDR3nt: TGCGCCAGCAGCCAAAGGACAGGGGTAGCCTATGGCTACACCTTC; CDR3aa: CASSQRTGVAYGYTF; v_gene: TRBV4-1; d_gene: TRBD1; abundance: NA; j_gene: TRBJ1-2
CDR3nt: TGTGCCAGCAGTCCACAGGACGGAAGCTCTGGAAACACCATATATTTT; CDR3aa: CASSPQDGSSGNTIYF; v_gene: TRBV27; d_gene: NA; abundance: NA; j_gene: TRBJ1-3
CDR3nt: TGTGCCATCAGTGAGGCGGACACCGGTACACCCCTCCACTTT; CDR3aa: CAISEADTGTPLHF; v_gene: TRBV10-3; d_gene: NA; abundance: once; j_gene: TRBJ1-6
CDR3nt: TGTGCCAGCAGTTACCAGGGGGCGGGTGAAGCTTTCTTT; CDR3aa: CASSYQGAGEAFF; v_gene: TRBV6-5; d_gene: TRBD1; abundance: NA; j_gene: TRBJ1-1
CDR3nt: TGTGCCAGCAGTTTATTCAAGGGAGGAGAGACCCAGTACTTC; CDR3aa: CASSLFKGGETQYF; v_gene: TRBV28; d_gene: NA; abundance: NA; j_gene: TRBJ2-5
CDR3nt: TGTGCCAGCAGCGGCACTCCTTTGATAGCGGGTCAGAACGAGCAGTACTTC; CDR3aa: CASSGTPLIAGQNEQYF; v_gene: TRBV7-2; d_gene: TRBD2; abundance: NA; j_gene: TRBJ2-7
CDR3nt: TGTGCCAGCGGAACGGACATCGTGTTCACTGAAGCTTTCTTT; CDR3aa: CASGTDIVFTEAFF; v_gene: TRBV6-1; d_gene: NA; abundance: NA; j_gene: TRBJ1-1
CDR3nt: TGCGCCAGCAGCCAAGATGTCTCGGGACAGGGTGACGATGAGCAGTTCTTC; CDR3aa: CASSQDVSGQGDDEQFF; v_gene: TRBV4-1; d_gene: TRBD1; abundance: few; j_gene: TRBJ2-1
CDR3nt: TGTGCCAGCAGCTCGGACAGTTCCTACGAGCAGTACTTC; CDR3aa: CASSSDSSYEQYF; v_gene: TRBV11-2; d_gene: NA; abundance: NA; j_gene: TRBJ2-7
CDR3nt: TGTGCCACCAGCAGAGATCGCGGGGTTGGACAGCCCCAGCATTTT; CDR3aa: CATSRDRGVGQPQHF; v_gene: TRBV15; d_gene: NA; abundance: NA; j_gene: TRBJ1-5
CDR3nt: TGCGCCACCTGGGAGACGCGTAATGAGCAGTTCTTC; CDR3aa: CATWETRNEQFF; v_gene: TRBV10-2; d_gene: NA; abundance: NA; j_gene: TRBJ2-1
CDR3nt: TGTGCCAGCAGCTCGGACAAGAATGAGCAGTTCTTC; CDR3aa: CASSSDKNEQFF; v_gene: TRBV11-2; d_gene: NA; abundance: NA; j_gene: TRBJ2-1
CDR3nt: TGTGCCAGCAGCGCAGGGTCGACCTACAATGAGCAGTTCTTC; CDR3aa: CASSAGSTYNEQFF; v_gene: TRBV2; d_gene: NA; abundance: NA; j_gene: TRBJ2-1
CDR3nt: TGTGCCAGCAGCGAGCTACCAACTAATGAAAAACTGTTTTTT; CDR3aa: CASSELPTNEKLFF; v_gene: TRBV9; d_gene: NA; abundance: NA; j_gene: TRBJ1-4
CDR3nt: TGTGCCAGCAGTTTAAATAGCGGGAGTCCCGGGGAGCTGTTTTTT; CDR3aa: CASSLNSGSPGELFF; v_gene: TRBV27; d_gene: TRBD2; abundance: once; j_gene: TRBJ2-2
CDR3nt: TGTGCCAGCAGTTCCCCTATTGAGGGCAAGGGCGACGAGCAGTACTTC; CDR3aa: CASSSPIEGKGDEQYF; v_gene: TRBV2; d_gene: NA; abundance: NA; j_gene: TRBJ2-7
CDR3nt: TGTGCCAGCAGTTTACTTGACAGGGATGGTGGCTATGGCTACACCTTC; CDR3aa: CASSLLDRDGGYGYTF; v_gene: TRBV28; d_gene: TRBD1; abundance: NA; j_gene: TRBJ1-2
CDR3nt: TGTGCCAGCAGTTACGGCAGGAGCAATCAGCCCCAGCATTTT; CDR3aa: CASSYGRSNQPQHF; v_gene: TRBV6-5; d_gene: NA; abundance: NA; j_gene: TRBJ1-5
CDR3nt: TGCAGCGTACAAGGAGCCGGACAGGGGGCGGTGGGCAATGAGCAGTTCTTC; CDR3aa: CSVQGAGQGAVGNEQFF; v_gene: TRBV29-1; d_gene: TRBD1; abundance: NA; j_gene: TRBJ2-1
CDR3nt: TGTGCCAGCAGTCACGGGACAGCTCCCCAAGAGACCCAGTACTTC; CDR3aa: CASSHGTAPQETQYF; v_gene: TRBV6-1; d_gene: TRBD1; abundance: NA; j_gene: TRBJ2-5
CDR3nt: TGTGCCAGCAGCTTGGTACAGGGGCATATCTACGAGCAGTACTTC; CDR3aa: CASSLVQGHIYEQYF; v_gene: TRBV5-5; d_gene: TRBD1; abundance: NA; j_gene: TRBJ2-7
CDR3nt: TGTGCCAGCAGCTTGAAGGGGCGCGAGCAGTACTTC; CDR3aa: CASSLKGREQYF; v_gene: TRBV5-4; d_gene: NA; abundance: NA; j_gene: TRBJ2-7
CDR3nt: TGTGCCAGCAGTTTACCGGGTAACGAGCAGTACTTC; CDR3aa: CASSLPGNEQYF; v_gene: TRBV27; d_gene: NA; abundance: NA; j_gene: TRBJ2-7
CDR3nt: TGTGCCAGCAGTTTTACAGGGGGCGTGTATGGCTACACCTTC; CDR3aa: CASSFTGGVYGYTF; v_gene: TRBV5-4; d_gene: TRBD1; abundance: NA; j_gene: TRBJ1-2
CDR3nt: TGTGCCAGCAGTTACTATACAGCTAACTATGGCTACACCTTC; CDR3aa: CASSYYTANYGYTF; v_gene: TRBV6-6; d_gene: NA; abundance: once; j_gene: TRBJ1-2
CDR3nt: TGTGCCAGCAGCGTAGAGGGGGGGACGTACAATGAGCAGTTCTTC; CDR3aa: CASSVEGGTYNEQFF; v_gene: TRBV9; d_gene: NA; abundance: NA; j_gene: TRBJ2-1